This TCR beta chain was recorded in a study of shared clonotypes between healthy human individuals. Whole-study results and caveats: Memory subsets had estimated richness that was generally smaller than that of naive subsets.

Germline CDR1 MDHEN, CDR2 SYDVKM. The J segment lost 5 bases and the V segment lost 0 bases, leaving 17 bases of the junction unmatched. CDR3 length: 20 amino acids. TCRdb's table, derived via immunoSEQ multiplex PCR, lists solely in-frame clones and lacks some. The sample lists approximately 2,000,000 clones; 92% were seen once. Of note for this clone: No antigen is known for it.

The chain recombines TRBV28 with TRBJ2-5; 11 bases match TRBD2. The sequence came from a young man in good health. Some clones in this sample may be carry-over from other donors' samples. Sequencing input: naive CD4+ T cells from PBMCs. Subset indicated: CD45RA+ positively selected. The CDR3 sequence: CASSLWSLAGAVSVGETQYF. In DNA, the CDR3 is TGTGCCAGCAGTTTATGGTCACTAGCGGGAGCAGTCAGTGTTGGTGAGACCCAGTACTTC.